Each of the 19 T cell receptor beta chains below was sequenced from the same sample in a study of blood T cell repertoires in COVID-19. Assay used: immunoSEQ multiplex PCR; TCRdb lists only in-frame clones, some missing. Among about 240,000 clones listed, just under 85% were seen once. Sequenced: peripheral blood. All receptors derive from a woman aged 55-70 years with active or convalescent COVID-19.

The gene calls are TRBV11-2 and TRBJ2-3, with 12 bases lining up with TRBD2. The CDR3 runs 19 residues. J lost 2 bases, V lost 3 bases, and 12 bases had no gene match. CDR1 and CDR2 (germline): SGHAT, FQNNGV. The CDR3 DNA reads as TGTGCCAGCAGCTTCCCTCCTAGCGGGAGGGCCCTCGACACAGATACGCAGTATTTT. This encodes CASSFPPSGRALDTDTQYF. Combining the CDR3 with reference TRBV11-2 and TRBJ2-3 gives the whole variable domain EAGVAQSPRYKIIEKRQSVAFWCNPISGHATLYWYQQILGQGPKLLIQFQNNGVVDDSQLPKDRFSAERLKGVDSTLKIQPAKLEDSAVYLCASSFPPSGRALDTDTQYFGPGTRLTVL.

This clone showed up just once. One end of the junction does not line up with germline, which may come from a read error. The rearrangement joins TRBV19 to TRBJ2-5, with D perhaps TRBD2 (6 bases). Germline V gene sequence: CDR1 LNHDA, CDR2 SQIVND (reference sequence). The CDR3 has 14 amino acids. This CDR3 reads CASSMGSGLESQYF. DNA for the CDR3: TGTGCCAGTAGCATGGGTAGCGGATTAGAGAGCCAGTACTTC.

The chain recombines TRBV7-6 with TRBJ2-2, with TRBD2 matching over 7 bases. Germline CDR1 reads SGHVS; CDR2 reads FNYEAQ. This CDR3 spans 15 amino acids. V lost 4 bases and J lost 4; bases outside the gene matches: 6. The CDR3 nucleotides are TGTGCCAGCAGCTCCTCGGGACTACTCACCGGGGAGCTGTTTTTT. Protein product: CASSSSGLLTGELFF.

The rearrangement links TRBV5-1 to TRBJ1-2; 10 positions agree with TRBD1. V lost 2 bases and J lost 4; bases outside the gene matches: 5. This CDR3 region has 15 residues. The germline gives CDR1 SGHRS, CDR2 YFSETQ. The CDR3 loop is CASSLPGQGSYGYTF. DNA for the CDR3: TGCGCCAGCAGCTTACCGGGACAGGGGTCCTATGGCTACACCTTC.

This clone was counted a few times. The gene calls are TRBV29-1 and TRBJ2-1; 10 bases map to TRBD1. CDR1 and CDR2 (germline): SQVTM, ANQGSEA. The CDR3 contains 14 residues. Trimming removed 6 bases from V and 3 bases from J; junction bases left unmatched: 5. The CDR3 spells CSVPRTGGYNEQFF. DNA of the CDR3: TGCAGCGTCCCGAGGACAGGGGGCTACAATGAGCAGTTCTTC.

The V and J genes are TRBV19 and TRBJ1-5, with 9 bases matching TRBD1. This CDR3 region has 14 residues. The V segment lost 6 bases and the J segment 2 bases; nucleotides outside the gene matches: 2. Germline V gene lookup returns CDR1 LNHDA and CDR2 SQIVND (reference sequence). CDR3 nucleotide sequence: TGTGCCAGTAGCCGGGACAGGGGCAATCAGCCCCAGCATTTT. Protein: CASSRDRGNQPQHF.

The V gene is TRBV7-2, the J gene TRBJ2-1; weak D call: TRBD2 (5 bases). Germline values: CDR1 SGHTA, CDR2 FQGNSA. The CDR3 runs 14 residues. With 2 bases removed from V and 5 bases from J, the gap between germline ends came to 10 bases. CDR3 protein: CASSLSGTHNEQFF. In DNA form, the CDR3 reads TGTGCCAGCAGCTTATCGGGAACCCACAATGAGCAGTTCTTC. Full variable domain (remainder filled in from reference TRBV7-2 and TRBJ2-1): GAGVSQSPSNKVTEKGKDVELRCDPISGHTALYWYRQSLGQGLEFLIYFQGNSAPDKSGLPSDRFSAERTGGSVSTLTIQRTQQEDSAVYLCASSLSGTHNEQFFGPGTRLTVL.

The V call is TRBV6-5, the J call TRBJ2-3; 7 bases match TRBD2. Unmatched junction bases numbered 4, after V lost 6 bases and J lost 1 base. Germline CDR1 reads MNHEY; CDR2 reads SVGAGI. The CDR3 spans 14 residues. The CDR3 protein is CASRTAGGTDTQYF. In nucleotides, the CDR3 is TGTGCCAGCAGGACGGCGGGAGGCACAGATACGCAGTATTTT.

Remarks on this clone: Other DNA sequences from this sample encode an identical CDR3 as well. The rearrangement links TRBV6-5 to TRBJ1-5; weak D call: TRBD1 (6 bases). The CDR3 spans 12 residues. Looked up from germline, CDR1 is MNHEY and CDR2 is SVGAGI. Trimming took off 9 bases at V and 1 base at J, with 7 bases between the two ends. CDR3 nucleotides: TGTGCCAGTAGGGGGAGCAATCAGCCCCAGCATTTT. It translates to CASRGSNQPQHF.

The chain recombines TRBV6-6 with TRBJ2-3; 10 bases line up with TRBD2. Germline lookup yields CDR1 MNHNY and CDR2 SVGAGI (reference sequence). With 6 bases clipped from V and 0 bases from J, the junction kept 9 bases outside the gene matches. This CDR3 is built from 17 residues. In nucleotides, the CDR3 is TGTGCCAGCAGCCGATGGACTAGCGGTGCTAGCACAGATACGCAGTATTTT. Translation: CASSRWTSGASTDTQYF.

This clone is a singleton in its sample. This rearrangement joins TRBV2 to TRBJ2-5; tentative D call: TRBD1 (5 bases). The CDR3 is made up of 17 amino acids. V gave up 4 bases and J gave up 0 bases, with 18 bases separating them. Germline V gives CDR1 SNHLY, CDR2 FYNNEI. The CDR3 spells CASSGSRDSLYQETQYF. The CDR3 DNA follows: TGTGCCAGCAGTGGTTCTCGCGACAGCCTGTACCAAGAGACCCAGTACTTC. The whole variable domain, filled in from reference TRBV2 and TRBJ2-5, reads EPEVTQTPSHQVTQMGQEVILRCVPISNHLYFYWYRQILGQKVEFLVSFYNNEISEKSEIFDDQFSVERPDGSNFTLKIRSTKLEDSAMYFCASSGSRDSLYQETQYFGPGTRLLVL.

This chain uses TRBV2 with TRBJ1-2, with TRBD1 identical over 7 bases. Germline values: CDR1 SNHLY, CDR2 FYNNEI. The CDR3 consists of 17 residues. Losses at the gene ends were 6 bases for V and 4 bases for J; bases not matched to a gene: 17. CDR3 residues: CASRAGQGRDRVYGYTF. Written as DNA, the CDR3 is TGTGCCAGCAGAGCTGGCCAGGGTAGAGACAGGGTCTATGGCTACACCTTC.

This sequence joins TRBV7-3 and TRBJ2-3; D is ambiguous. Germline V gene lookup returns CDR1 SGHTA and CDR2 FQGTGA. This CDR3 comprises 12 residues. Trimming shortened V by 5 bases and J by 2 bases, and 5 bases separated the two germline ends. Written as DNA, the CDR3 is TGTGCCAGCAGCCAAAACACAGATACGCAGTATTTT. Its protein is CASSQNTDTQYF.

The rearrangement uses TRBV3-1 (or the pseudogene TRBV3-2) and TRBJ1-1; no definite D call. Germline V gene sequence: CDR1 LGHDT, CDR2 YNNKEL (reference sequence). The CDR3 extends over 14 amino acids. V lost 1 base, J lost 3 bases, and 9 bases lay in between. The CDR3: CASSQGAEHTEAFF. The DNA of the CDR3 is TGTGCCAGCAGCCAAGGAGCCGAGCACACTGAAGCTTTCTTT.

The rearrangement uses TRBV7-6 and TRBJ1-2; D might be TRBD1 (5 bases). The CDR3 has 15 residues. Germline lookup yields CDR1 SGHVS and CDR2 FNYEAQ. With 5 bases removed from V and 6 bases from J, the gap between germline ends came to 19 bases. The CDR3 DNA is TGTGCCAGCAGCCCAGCCCGGGGGATGTTGAATGGCTACACCTTC. Encoded protein: CASSPARGMLNGYTF.

J is TRBJ2-1 and V is TRBV4-1; 8 bases fit TRBD1. This CDR3 comprises 16 residues. The germline CDR1 and CDR2 sequences are MGHRA and YSYEKL. Trimming at V came to 4 bases and at J to 4 bases, leaving 9 bases not matched to a gene. In DNA form, the CDR3 reads TGCGCCAGCAGCCGAGCGGACAGGGCCCCTTACAATGAGCAGTTCTTC. Translated, it gives CASSRADRAPYNEQFF.

This clone was counted only a few times. The CDR3 is CASTTGWGSYEQYV. DNA for the CDR3: TGTGCCAGCACTACAGGGTGGGGCTCCTACGAGCAGTACGTC. The rearrangement joins TRBV5-6 to TRBJ2-7, with D perhaps matching TRBD1 (6 bases). Germline values: CDR1 SGHDT, CDR2 YYEEEE. The V end was cut by 6 bases, the J end by 0 bases, with 13 bases between. This CDR3 has 14 amino acids.

The rearrangement links TRBV4-2 to TRBJ2-1; 11 positions match TRBD2. V lost 1 base, J lost 4 bases, and 9 bases stayed unmatched. The CDR3 totals 18 residues. CDR1 and CDR2 (germline): LGHNA, YNFKEQ. DNA of the CDR3: TGTGCCAGCAGCCAAGTTGGGGTGGCTAGCGGGAGGTACAATGAGCAGTTCTTC. It codes for CASSQVGVASGRYNEQFF.

The V call is TRBV6-5, the J call TRBJ2-3; 10 bases line up with TRBD2. This CDR3 has 15 amino acids. Unmatched junction bases numbered 7, after V lost 5 bases and J lost 5 bases. Germline loops: CDR1 MNHEY, CDR2 SVGAGI. In nucleotides, the CDR3 is TGTGCCAGCAGTCCTCTAGCGGGAGTAAGAGATACGCAGTATTTT. Its protein product is CASSPLAGVRDTQYF.